Sequencing of this T cell receptor beta chain was carried out in a study of blood T cell repertoires in COVID-19. Trimming took off 6 bases at V and 9 bases at J, with 18 bases between the two ends. This CDR3 region has 14 residues. Germline CDR1 reads LNHDA; CDR2 reads SQIVND (reference sequence). In the study's own analysis: The authors estimated nucleated cell counts from reference gene primer amplification. Sequencing used immunoSEQ multiplex PCR; TCRdb keeps in-frame clones, though not all of them. D and trimming come from the DNA, and the V and J calls and clone size come from that table. The repertoire has approximately 60,000 clones, roughly 80% of them found once; the top ten carry around a sixth.

J is TRBJ2-1 and V is TRBV19, with D possibly being TRBD1 (6 bases). Sequencing used peripheral blood. This TCR derives from a man in his 60s with acute or convalescent COVID-19. The CDR3 nucleotides are TGTGCCAGTAGGGGCCCGGGCCAAGGGGGTGAGCAGTTCTTC. Translation gives CASRGPGQGGEQFF.